The clone carrying this T cell receptor beta chain came up many times. Antigen: not known. Naive CD8 libraries used about 18,000 to 1,100,000 sorted cells and 10%, 30% or 50% RNA. CD8+CD4-CCR7+CD45RA+ sorting gave the naive CD8 T cells. This record comes from a study of molecular identifiers for immune sequencing clone quantification. Turning to the study itself: For replicates, RNA isolated from around 20,000 or 100,000 naive CD8 cells was divided into five portions, of which four were sequenced.

Study-level findings and limits: Underestimated sizes of highly expanded clones could result from identical TCR molecules that share a barcode.

TCRdb reprocessed the PCR reads with MiXCR, giving one entry per CDR3 protein. The repertoire holds about 510,000 distinct CDR3 sequences, roughly 23% seen once, with around 0.84% in the top ten. Trimming took off 6 bases at V and 6 bases at J, with 12 bases between the two ends. CDR3 length: 11 residues. Germline V lookup: CDR1 DFQATT, CDR2 SNEGSKA (reference sequence). Input material: naive CD8+ T cells from blood, with Jurkat cell RNA spiked in. Subset meaning: FACS-sorted CD8+CD4-CCR7+CD45RA+ naive T cells. The rearrangement links TRBV20-1 to TRBJ2-7; a weak D match, TRBD2 (5 bases). This sequence originates from a human donor in good health. Some libraries in this study had Jurkat cell RNA spiked in. The CDR3 protein is CSAERVGEQYF. Here the CDR3 DNA reads TGCAGTGCCGAGAGGGTAGGCGAGCAGTACTTC.